This T cell receptor beta chain was captured by sequencing in a study of radiation and T cells in renal cell carcinoma. Study summary: Nephrectomy followed 15 Gy stereotactic body radiation by 4 weeks.

General study results and limits: From baseline, blood top tumor clonotypes peaked at 2 weeks post-radiation.

Remarks on this clone: As yet, its antigen is unknown.

The CDR3 spans 14 residues. Germline V gene sequence: CDR1 SGHVS, CDR2 FNYEAQ. Losses at the gene ends were 1 base for V and 9 bases for J; bases not matched to a gene: 2. Time point indicated: baseline pretreatment blood. Treatment meaning: 15 Gy SBRT to primary tumor, nephrectomy 4 weeks later. Blood was sampled at baseline, 2 weeks and 4 weeks after SBRT. Produced via immunoSEQ multiplex PCR; TCRdb's table is partial and in-frame only. Of 120,000 to 150,000 clones in the sample, less than 85% were seen once. The genes are TRBV7-6 and TRBJ2-1; 11 bases map to TRBD1. The origin of this receptor is a woman between 50 and 59 years old with renal cell carcinoma. This sample comprised blood, obtained from a patient whose treatment included radiotherapy and nephrectomy. In DNA form, the CDR3 reads TGTGCCAGCAGCTTAGGGACAGGGGGCTCTGAGCAGTTCTTC. Translating it yields CASSLGTGGSEQFF. Variable domain in full (rest from reference TRBV7-6 and TRBJ2-1): GAGVSQSPRYKVTKRGQDVALRCDPISGHVSLYWYRQALGQGPEFLTYFNYEAQQDKSGLPNDRFSAERPEGSISTLTIQRTEQRDSAMYRCASSLGTGGSEQFFGPGTRLTVL.